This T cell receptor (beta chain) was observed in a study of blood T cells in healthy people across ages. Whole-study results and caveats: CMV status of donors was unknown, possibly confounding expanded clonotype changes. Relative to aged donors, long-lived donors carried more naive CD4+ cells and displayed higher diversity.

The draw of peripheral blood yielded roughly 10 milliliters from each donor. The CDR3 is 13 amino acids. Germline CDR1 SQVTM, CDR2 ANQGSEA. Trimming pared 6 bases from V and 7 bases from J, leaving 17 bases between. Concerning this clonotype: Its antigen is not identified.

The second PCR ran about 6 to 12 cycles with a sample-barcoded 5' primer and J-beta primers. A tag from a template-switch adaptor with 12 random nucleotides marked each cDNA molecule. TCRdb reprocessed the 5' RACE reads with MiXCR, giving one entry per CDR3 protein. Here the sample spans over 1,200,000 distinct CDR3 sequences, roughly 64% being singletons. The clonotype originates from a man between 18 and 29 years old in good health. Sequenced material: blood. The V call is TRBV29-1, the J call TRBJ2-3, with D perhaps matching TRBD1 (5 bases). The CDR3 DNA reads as TGCAGCGTCGCCGACAGAGCAGATTATACGCAGTATTTT. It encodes CSVADRADYTQYF.